These 29 T cell receptor beta chains were all obtained from the same sample, sequenced in a study of early T cells in non-severe SARS-CoV-2 infection. TCRdb recomputed calls from the 5' RACE reads with MiXCR, one row per CDR3 protein. The sample carries tens of thousands of distinct CDR3 sequences, over 10% recorded once. Source material: whole blood. The receptors were gathered from an adult who was a healthcare worker with PCR-confirmed SARS-CoV-2 infection or an uninfected control (not recorded which).

In this sample, this clonotype turned up many times. The chain couples TRBV10-3 to TRBJ2-3, with 10 positions matching TRBD2. The length of the CDR3 is 18 residues. Germline V gene lookup returns CDR1 ENHRY and CDR2 SYGVKD. V shed 3 bases and J 1 base; nucleotides not matched to a gene: 10. DNA for the CDR3: TGTGCCATCAGTGATCAACTAGCGGGACCTTTCGGCACAGATACGCAGTATTTT. Amino acid sequence: CAISDQLAGPFGTDTQYF.

This clonotype appeared many times. The rearrangement uses TRBV7-8 and TRBJ1-5, with 7 bases that match TRBD1. The junction had 3 bases not matched to a gene; V was cut back by 1 base and J by 3 bases. The CDR3 covers 15 residues. Germline V gene data show CDR1 as SGHVS and CDR2 as FQNEAQ. The CDR3 region has the DNA TGTGCCAGCAGCTTAGGCCAGGGGGTCAATCAGCCCCAGCATTTT. This translates into CASSLGQGVNQPQHF.

Notes on this clonotype: Germline and junction disagree at one end, which may indicate a read error. The chain links TRBV15 to TRBJ2-6; TRBD1 matches 7 bases. CDR1 LNHNV and CDR2 YYDKDF come from the germline V gene (reference sequence). The CDR3 sequence is 16 residues long. The CDR3 loop reads CATSGEGASGANVLTF. CDR3 bases: TGTGCCACCAGCGGAGAGGGGGCCTCTGGGGCCAACGTCCTGACTTTC. The whole variable domain, remainder taken from reference TRBV15 and TRBJ2-6, is DAMVIQNPRYQVTQFGKPVTLSCSQTLNHNVMYWYQQKSSQAPKLLFHYYDKDFNNEADTPDNFQSRRPNTSFCFLDIRSPGLGDTAMYLCATSGEGASGANVLTFGAGSRLTVL.

This clonotype was detected only a few times. The junction does not match germline at one end; this may be a read error. V usage is TRBV5-1 and J usage is TRBJ2-3; 9 bases are shared with TRBD2. CDR3 length: 13 residues. Looked up from germline, CDR1 is SGHRS and CDR2 is YFSETQ. DNA of the CDR3: TGCGCCAGCAGTAGCGGGAGCACAGATACGCGGTATTTT. Translating gives CASSSGSTDTRYF.

The V gene is TRBV11-2, the J gene TRBJ2-1, with TRBD2 matching over 8 bases. The CDR3 contains 16 residues. Germline values: CDR1 SGHAT, CDR2 FQNNGV. J gave up 3 bases and V 5 bases, and 9 bases lay outside the gene matches. The CDR3: CASSPAGLVNYNEQFF. The CDR3 DNA is TGTGCCAGCAGCCCGGCGGGACTAGTTAACTACAATGAGCAGTTCTTC. The full variable domain, with the rest looked up from reference TRBV11-2 and TRBJ2-1, is EAGVAQSPRYKIIEKRQSVAFWCNPISGHATLYWYQQILGQGPKLLIQFQNNGVVDDSQLPKDRFSAERLKGVDSTLKIQPAKLEDSAVYLCASSPAGLVNYNEQFFGPGTRLTVL.

This clonotype was seen a single time. V gene TRBV20-1 combines with J gene TRBJ1-1, with D possibly being TRBD1 (5 bases). V lost 0 bases to trimming and J lost 11 bases, with 22 bases between them. The CDR3 sequence is 15 residues long. Germline V gene lookup returns CDR1 DFQATT and CDR2 SNEGSKA (reference sequence). CDR3 residues: CSARESKGLPGEAFF. CDR3 in DNA: TGCAGTGCTAGAGAGAGTAAGGGGCTCCCGGGTGAGGCTTTCTTT.

The table lists this clonotype with a few counts. CDR3 nucleotides: TGTGCCAGCTCAAAGGACAGGGTAGACAATCAGCCCCAGCATTTT. Amino acid sequence: CASSKDRVDNQPQHF. This chain joins TRBV18 and TRBJ1-5, with 8 bases matching TRBD1. The CDR3 length is 15 residues. The V and J ends lost 5 bases and 3 bases, in that order; junction bases with no gene match: 6. Germline V gene lookup returns CDR1 KGHSH and CDR2 LQKENI.

V gene TRBV10-3 combines with J gene TRBJ2-5; no reliable D call. The length of the CDR3 is 11 residues. Trimming left V 2 bases short and J 3 bases short, with 1 base between. Germline CDR1 is ENHRY and CDR2 is SYGVKD. CDR3 sequence (DNA): TGTGCCATCAGTGAGAAAGAGACCCAGTACTTC. Its translation is CAISEKETQYF.

This clonotype is deemed medium-sized. This chain connects TRBV29-1 to TRBJ2-5, with 9 bases aligning to TRBD1. This CDR3 is 15 amino acids long. With 6 bases clipped from V and 2 bases from J, the junction kept 10 bases outside the gene matches. Germline assignment: CDR1 SQVTM and CDR2 ANQGSEA. CDR3 in DNA: TGCAGCGTCGCAAAACAGGGGGCAAGGCAAGAGACCCAGTACTTC. This gives the protein CSVAKQGARQETQYF.

CDR3 nucleotide sequence: TGTGCCAGCAGCCTATCTGGGCGGGCCGAGCAGTTCTTC. Translated, it gives CASSLSGRAEQFF. The chain is built from TRBV7-2 and TRBJ2-1; D perhaps matches TRBD2 (5 bases). The CDR3 contains 13 residues. The germline V and J ends were trimmed by 5 bases and 10 bases, with 15 bases remaining between them. From germline, CDR1 is SGHTA and CDR2 FQGNSA. Variable domain in full (rest from reference TRBV7-2 and TRBJ2-1): GAGVSQSPSNKVTEKGKDVELRCDPISGHTALYWYRQSLGQGLEFLIYFQGNSAPDKSGLPSDRFSAERTGGSVSTLTIQRTQQEDSAVYLCASSLSGRAEQFFGPGTRLTVL.

V usage is TRBV28 and J usage is TRBJ1-1; no clear D gene. V lost 4 bases and J lost 10, with 16 bases in between. Germline V gives CDR1 MDHEN, CDR2 SYDVKM. The CDR3 sequence is 13 residues long. Here the CDR3 reads CASSSPPILGAFF. Here the CDR3 DNA reads TGTGCCAGCAGTTCGCCCCCAATTCTGGGAGCTTTCTTT.

The CDR3 here is CASSLVLTWDTEAFF. The CDR3 coding sequence is TGTGCCAGCAGTTTAGTCCTAACTTGGGACACTGAAGCTTTCTTT. This chain links TRBV28 with TRBJ1-1; D is uncertain. V lost 2 bases to trimming and J lost 3 bases, with 13 bases between them. This CDR3 region has 15 residues. The V gene's germline CDR1 is MDHEN and CDR2 SYDVKM.

The chain recombines TRBV7-6 with TRBJ1-1; D unclear. Deletions cut 2 bases from V and 8 bases from J, with 12 bases between. The CDR3 consists of 13 residues. Germline CDR1 SGHVS, CDR2 FNYEAQ. CDR3 coding DNA: TGTGCCAGCAGCTTATCTGTGCGGGGAGAAGCTTTCTTT. Translated: CASSLSVRGEAFF. Using reference TRBV7-6 and TRBJ1-1 for the parts outside the CDR3, the full variable domain is GAGVSQSPRYKVTKRGQDVALRCDPISGHVSLYWYRQALGQGPEFLTYFNYEAQQDKSGLPNDRFSAERPEGSISTLTIQRTEQRDSAMYRCASSLSVRGEAFFGQGTRLTVV.

This clonotype appeared many times. This rearrangement joins TRBV15 to TRBJ2-2, with TRBD2 matching 11 bases. This CDR3 has 15 amino acids. The germline CDR1 and CDR2 sequences are LNHNV and YYDKDF (reference sequence). V was clipped by 0 bases and J by 8 bases; unmatched bases: 2. The CDR3 here is CATSRDGTSGGELFF. DNA of the CDR3: TGTGCCACCAGCAGAGACGGGACTAGCGGAGGGGAGCTGTTTTTT.

The chain employs TRBV7-8 and TRBJ2-3; TRBD2 matches at 12 bases. The germline V gene encodes CDR1 SGHVS and CDR2 FQNEAQ. After removal of 2 bases from V and 7 bases from J, the junction contained 10 bases not matched to a gene. This CDR3 is 17 amino acids long. The CDR3 region is CASSLRPTSGSLYTQYF. The CDR3 DNA sequence: TGTGCCAGCAGCTTACGTCCGACTAGCGGGAGTTTGTATACGCAGTATTTT. Supplemented by reference TRBV7-8 and TRBJ2-3, the full variable domain reads GAGVSQSPRYKVAKRGQDVALRCDPISGHVSLFWYQQALGQGPEFLTYFQNEAQLDKSGLPSDRFFAERPEGSVSTLKIQRTQQEDSAVYLCASSLRPTSGSLYTQYFGPGTRLTVL.

This clonotype was found many times. The V gene is TRBV10-1, the J gene TRBJ2-2, with 12 nucleotides matching TRBD2. V lost 4 bases and J lost 5; bases outside the gene matches: 5. CDR3 size: 16 residues. Germline lookup yields CDR1 WNHNN and CDR2 SYGVQD (reference sequence). CDR3 sequence reads: CASSGALAGGTGELFF. The CDR3 DNA is TGCGCCAGCAGTGGTGCACTAGCGGGAGGTACCGGGGAGCTGTTTTTT.

This clonotype was counted a few times. The chain has TRBV7-8 and TRBJ2-3; 7 nucleotides align to TRBD2. Germline lookup yields CDR1 SGHVS and CDR2 FQNEAQ. The V segment lost 4 bases and the J segment 7 bases; nucleotides outside the gene matches: 8. The CDR3 is 14 residues long. The CDR3 is CASSSRDYSYTQYF. CDR3 coding DNA: TGTGCCAGCAGCTCTCGGGACTACTCCTATACGCAGTATTTT.

The chain carries TRBV29-1 and TRBJ2-3; perhaps TRBD1 as D (6 bases). Germline values: CDR1 SQVTM, CDR2 ANQGSEA. This CDR3 has 15 amino acids. With 0 bases removed from V and 2 bases from J, the gap between germline ends came to 12 bases. CDR3 DNA sequence: TGCAGCGTTGAAGAGGCAGGGGTAAACACAGATACGCAGTATTTT. Translation: CSVEEAGVNTDTQYF.

V usage is TRBV5-1 and J usage is TRBJ1-6; D might be TRBD1 (6 bases). CDR1 is SGHRS and CDR2 is YFSETQ in the germline V gene. Trimming stripped 4 bases from V and 6 bases from J, with 11 bases between. This CDR3 has 14 amino acids. CDR3 bases: TGCGCCAGCAGCCAACAGGGCAGTAATTCACCCCTCCACTTT. Encoded protein: CASSQQGSNSPLHF.

This clonotype was found a few times. The gene calls are TRBV20-1 and TRBJ1-1, with D maybe TRBD1 (5 bases). This CDR3 is 11 amino acids long. V shed 5 bases and J shed 6 bases, with 10 bases lying between them. Germline V gene sequence: CDR1 DFQATT, CDR2 SNEGSKA (reference sequence). In nucleotides, the CDR3 is TGCAGTGCTGCGGGGGGTCCTGAAGCTTTCTTT. Its protein is CSAAGGPEAFF.

The gene calls are TRBV30 and TRBJ1-4; TRBD1 aligns across 8 bases. Germline trimming cut 8 bases from V and 3 bases from J; bases unmatched to any gene: 11. There are 15 residues in the CDR3. The germline V gene has CDR1 GTSNPN and CDR2 SVGIG (reference sequence). CDR3: CAGDARTGPNEKLFF. CDR3 DNA: TGTGCCGGGGACGCCCGGACAGGGCCTAATGAAAAACTGTTTTTT.

Worth noting for this clonotype: A junction end diverges from the germline sequence, so it may reflect a read error. The rearrangement uses TRBV20-1 and TRBJ2-1; D possibly matches TRBD1 or TRBD2 (5 bases each). Germline V gene data show CDR1 as DFQATT and CDR2 as SNEGSKA (reference sequence). The length of the CDR3 is 15 residues. This CDR3 is CSARSREGTHKEQFF. Here the CDR3 DNA reads TGCAGTGCTAGATCCCGAGAGGGGACCCACAAAGAGCAGTTCTTC.

This chain uses TRBV28 with TRBJ2-6; maybe TRBD1 (6 bases). Trimming took off 2 bases at V and 0 bases at J, with 8 bases between the two ends. The CDR3 is 16 residues long. Germline V gene lookup returns CDR1 MDHEN and CDR2 SYDVKM. CDR3 DNA sequence: TGTGCCAGCAGTTTAGGGGACAACTCTGGGGCCAACGTCCTGACTTTC. This sequence encodes CASSLGDNSGANVLTF.

This clonotype has ten or more counts. The rearrangement links TRBV5-1 to TRBJ2-3; 7 nucleotides agree with TRBD2. CDR1 and CDR2 (germline): SGHRS, YFSETQ. The CDR3 consists of 14 residues. Trimming removed 4 bases from V and 4 bases from J; junction bases left unmatched: 6. The CDR3, as DNA: TGCGCCAGCAGCCCTCGGGAGGTCTCAGATACGCAGTATTTT. It codes for CASSPREVSDTQYF.

This clonotype was counted once. This chain links TRBV6-1 with TRBJ1-3; 7 nucleotides agree with TRBD1. V lost 10 bases to trimming and J lost 2 bases; unmatched junction nucleotides: 8. The length of the CDR3 is 14 residues. The germline CDR1 and CDR2 sequences are MNHNS and SASEGT. The CDR3 nucleotides are TGTGCCAACGTCCGGACAGGTCCTGGAAACACCATATATTTT. Translated, it gives CANVRTGPGNTIYF.

The V gene is TRBV28, the J gene TRBJ1-1; maybe TRBD1 (5 bases). This CDR3 is built from 12 residues. CDR1 MDHEN and CDR2 SYDVKM come from the germline V gene. V lost 3 bases to trimming and J lost 11 bases, with 13 bases between them. CDR3 nucleotides: TGTGCCAGCAGTTTGAGGACAAGCGGGGCTTTCTTT. It specifies CASSLRTSGAFF.

The table lists this clonotype with many counts. The chain's CDR3 is CASSENDRPYEQYF. The CDR3 DNA sequence: TGTGCCAGCAGCGAAAATGACAGGCCCTACGAGCAGTACTTC. The chain has TRBV9 and TRBJ2-7, with D perhaps TRBD1 (6 bases). Germline CDR1 and CDR2: SGDLS and YYNGEE. Trimming stripped 3 bases from V and 2 bases from J, with 12 bases between. The CDR3 has 14 residues.

This clonotype appeared many times. This chain connects TRBV24-1 to TRBJ2-5; no reliable D call. CDR1 KGHDR and CDR2 SFDVKD come from the germline V gene. The CDR3 sequence is 13 residues long. Trimming removed 4 bases at V and 3 bases at J, with 8 bases between. The CDR3 nucleotides read TGTGCCACCAGTGACCACAAGAAAGAGACCCAGTACTTC. It encodes CATSDHKKETQYF.

V and J are TRBV29-1 and TRBJ1-2, with D unresolved. CDR1 is SQVTM, CDR2 ANQGSEA, per germline. The length of the CDR3 is 11 residues. V gave up 3 bases and J gave up 5 bases, with 7 bases separating them. As DNA, the CDR3 is TGCAGCGTTGAGGGCGGGTATGGCTACACCTTC. Its translation is CSVEGGYGYTF.